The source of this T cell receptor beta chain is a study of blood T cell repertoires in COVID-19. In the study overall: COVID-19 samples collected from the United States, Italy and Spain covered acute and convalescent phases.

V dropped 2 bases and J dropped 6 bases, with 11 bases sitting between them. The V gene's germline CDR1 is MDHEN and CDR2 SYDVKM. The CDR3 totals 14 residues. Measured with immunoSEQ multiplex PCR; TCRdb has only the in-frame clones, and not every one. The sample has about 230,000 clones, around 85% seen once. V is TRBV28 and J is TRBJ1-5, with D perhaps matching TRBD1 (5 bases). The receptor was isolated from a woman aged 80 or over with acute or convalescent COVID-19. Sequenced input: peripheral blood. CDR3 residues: CASSLGGGVQPQHF. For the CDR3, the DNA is TGTGCCAGCAGTTTAGGTGGGGGGGTTCAGCCCCAGCATTTT.